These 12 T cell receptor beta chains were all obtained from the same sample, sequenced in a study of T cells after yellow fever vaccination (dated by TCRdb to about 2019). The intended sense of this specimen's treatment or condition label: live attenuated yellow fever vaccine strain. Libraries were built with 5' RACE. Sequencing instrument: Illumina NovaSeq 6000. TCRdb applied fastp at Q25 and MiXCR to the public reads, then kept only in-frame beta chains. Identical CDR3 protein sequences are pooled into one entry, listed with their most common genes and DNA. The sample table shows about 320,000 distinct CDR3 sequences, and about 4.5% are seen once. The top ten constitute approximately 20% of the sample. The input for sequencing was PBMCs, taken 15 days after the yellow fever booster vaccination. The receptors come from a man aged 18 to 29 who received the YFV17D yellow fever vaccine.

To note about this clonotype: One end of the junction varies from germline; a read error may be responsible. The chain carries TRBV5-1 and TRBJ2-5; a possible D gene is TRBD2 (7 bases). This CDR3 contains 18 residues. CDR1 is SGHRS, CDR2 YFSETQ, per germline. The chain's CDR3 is CASSAGLGGHLPQETQYF. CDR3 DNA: TGTGCCAGCAGCGCCGGACTAGGGGGACACCTGCCCCAAGAGACCCAGTACTTC.

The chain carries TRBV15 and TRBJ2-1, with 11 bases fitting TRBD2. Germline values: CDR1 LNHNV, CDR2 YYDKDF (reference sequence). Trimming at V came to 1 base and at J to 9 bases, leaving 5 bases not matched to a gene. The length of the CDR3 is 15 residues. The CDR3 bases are TGTGCCACCAGCAGAGTAGCGGGGGGGCTAGGTGAGCAGTTCTTC. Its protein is CATSRVAGGLGEQFF.

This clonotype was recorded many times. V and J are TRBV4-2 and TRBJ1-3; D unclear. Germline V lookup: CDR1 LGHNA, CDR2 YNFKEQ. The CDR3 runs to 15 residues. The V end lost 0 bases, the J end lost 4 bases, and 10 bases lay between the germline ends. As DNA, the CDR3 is TGTGCCAGCAGCCAAGACACCGCGATCGGAAACACCATATATTTT. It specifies CASSQDTAIGNTIYF.

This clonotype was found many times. CDR3 sequence reads: CSATGQGPDTQYF. The CDR3 nucleotides read TGCAGTGCTACGGGGCAGGGGCCAGATACGCAGTATTTT. The chain has TRBV20-1 and TRBJ2-3; D may be TRBD1 (6 bases). CDR3 size: 13 residues. Trimming cost V 4 bases and J 4 bases, with 12 bases left between them. CDR1 and CDR2 from the germline V gene are DFQATT and SNEGSKA (reference sequence).

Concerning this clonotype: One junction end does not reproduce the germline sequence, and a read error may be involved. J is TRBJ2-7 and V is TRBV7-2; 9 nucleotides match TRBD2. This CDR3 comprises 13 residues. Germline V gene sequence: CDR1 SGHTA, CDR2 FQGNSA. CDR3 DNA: TGTGCCAGCAGCGTAGCGGGGGTCAACGAGCAGTACTTC. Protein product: CASSVAGVNEQYF.

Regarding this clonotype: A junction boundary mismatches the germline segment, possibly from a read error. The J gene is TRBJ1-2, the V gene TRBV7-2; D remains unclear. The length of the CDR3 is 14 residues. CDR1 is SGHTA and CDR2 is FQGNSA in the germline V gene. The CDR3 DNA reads TGTGCCAGCAGCTTAGTTTCAGCTAACCATGGCTACACCTTC. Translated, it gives CASSLVSANHGYTF. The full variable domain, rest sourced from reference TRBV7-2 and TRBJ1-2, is GAGVSQSPSNKVTEKGKDVELRCDPISGHTALYWYRQSLGQGLEFLIYFQGNSAPDKSGLPSDRFSAERTGGSVSTLTIQRTQQEDSAVYLCASSLVSANHGYTFGSGTRLTVV.

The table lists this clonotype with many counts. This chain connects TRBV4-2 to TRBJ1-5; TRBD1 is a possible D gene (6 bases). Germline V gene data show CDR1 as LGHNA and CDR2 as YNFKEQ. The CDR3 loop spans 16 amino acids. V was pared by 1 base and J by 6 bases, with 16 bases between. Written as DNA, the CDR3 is TGTGCCAGCAGCCAAGCGGAGGGACTGGGGGCTCAGCCCCAGCATTTT. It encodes CASSQAEGLGAQPQHF.

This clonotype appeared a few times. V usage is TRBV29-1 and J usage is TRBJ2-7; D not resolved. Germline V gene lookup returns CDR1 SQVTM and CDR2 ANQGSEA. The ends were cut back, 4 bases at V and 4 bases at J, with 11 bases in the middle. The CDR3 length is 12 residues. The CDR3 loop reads CSVVGALYEQYF. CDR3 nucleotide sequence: TGCAGCGTTGTAGGCGCCCTATACGAGCAGTACTTC.

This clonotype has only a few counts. CDR3 amino acids: CASSLGVIAGEDTQYF. DNA of the CDR3: TGTGCCAGCAGCTTGGGGGTCATTGCGGGCGAAGATACGCAGTATTTT. V is TRBV5-4 and J is TRBJ2-3; D might be TRBD2 (5 bases). The CDR3 contains 16 residues. V lost 0 bases, J lost 5 bases, and 16 bases lay in between. Per germline, CDR1 SGHNT and CDR2 YYREEE (reference sequence).

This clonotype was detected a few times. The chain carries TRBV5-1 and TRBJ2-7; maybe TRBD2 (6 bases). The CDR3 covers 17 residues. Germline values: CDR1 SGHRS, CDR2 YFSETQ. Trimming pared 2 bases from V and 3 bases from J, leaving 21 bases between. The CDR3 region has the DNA TGCGCCAGCAGCTTAGTAGGGGAGAGGGTCGGGAGCTACGAGCAGTACTTC. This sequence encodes CASSLVGERVGSYEQYF.

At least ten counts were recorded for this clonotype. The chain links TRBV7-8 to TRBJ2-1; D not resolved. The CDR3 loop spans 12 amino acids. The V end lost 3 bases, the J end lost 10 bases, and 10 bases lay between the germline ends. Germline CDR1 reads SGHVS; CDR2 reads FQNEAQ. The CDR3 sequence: CASSLRQFEQFF. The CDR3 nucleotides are TGTGCCAGCAGCTTGCGCCAGTTCGAGCAGTTCTTC.

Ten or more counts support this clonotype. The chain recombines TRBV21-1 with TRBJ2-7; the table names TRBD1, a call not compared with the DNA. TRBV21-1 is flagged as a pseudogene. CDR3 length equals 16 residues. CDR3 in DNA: TGTGCCAGCAACGGGACAGGTAAATCCGCCTACTACGAGCAGTACGTC. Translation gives CASNGTGKSAYYEQYV.